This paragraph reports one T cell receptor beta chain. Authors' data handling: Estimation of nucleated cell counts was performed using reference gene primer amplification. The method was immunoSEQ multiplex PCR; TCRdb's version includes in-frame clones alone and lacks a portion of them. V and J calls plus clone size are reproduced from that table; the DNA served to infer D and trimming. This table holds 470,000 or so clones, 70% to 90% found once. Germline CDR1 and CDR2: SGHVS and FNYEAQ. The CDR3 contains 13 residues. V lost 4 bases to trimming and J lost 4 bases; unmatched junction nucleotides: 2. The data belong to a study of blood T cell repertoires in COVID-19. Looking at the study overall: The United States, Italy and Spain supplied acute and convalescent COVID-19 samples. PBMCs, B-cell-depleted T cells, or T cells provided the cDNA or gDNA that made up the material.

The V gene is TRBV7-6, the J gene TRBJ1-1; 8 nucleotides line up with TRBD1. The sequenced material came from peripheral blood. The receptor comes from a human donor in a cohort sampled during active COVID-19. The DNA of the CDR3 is TGTGCCAGCAGCTACACAGGGGGCACTGAAGCTTTCTTT. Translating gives CASSYTGGTEAFF.